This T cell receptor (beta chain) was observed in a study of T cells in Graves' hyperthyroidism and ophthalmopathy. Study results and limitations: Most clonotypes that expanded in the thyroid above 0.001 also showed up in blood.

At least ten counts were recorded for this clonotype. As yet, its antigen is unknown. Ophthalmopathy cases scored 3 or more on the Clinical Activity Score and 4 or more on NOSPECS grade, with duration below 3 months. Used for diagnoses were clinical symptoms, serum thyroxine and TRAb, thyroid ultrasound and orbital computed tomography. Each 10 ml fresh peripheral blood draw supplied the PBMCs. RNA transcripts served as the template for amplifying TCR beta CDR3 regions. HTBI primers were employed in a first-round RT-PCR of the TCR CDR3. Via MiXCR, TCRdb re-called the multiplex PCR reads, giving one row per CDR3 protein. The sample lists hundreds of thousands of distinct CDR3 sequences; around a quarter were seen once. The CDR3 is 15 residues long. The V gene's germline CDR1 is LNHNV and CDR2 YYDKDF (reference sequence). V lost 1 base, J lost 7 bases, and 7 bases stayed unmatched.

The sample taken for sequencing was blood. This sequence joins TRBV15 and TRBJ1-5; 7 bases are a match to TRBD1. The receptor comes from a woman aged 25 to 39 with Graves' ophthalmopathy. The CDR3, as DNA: TGTGCCACCAGCAGAGGCCTGACAGGGCAGCAGCCCCAGCATTTT. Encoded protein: CATSRGLTGQQPQHF.